This TCR beta chain was found in a study of OX40 agonist ivuxolimab in advanced cancers. The wider study: The patients received agonistic anti-OX40 (CD134) antibody ivuxolimab. Every 2 weeks, ivuxolimab was infused into the patients intravenously at between 0.01 and 10 mg/kg.

The CDR3 totals 15 residues. Germline V gene sequence: CDR1 MNHEY, CDR2 SVGAGI. The V segment lost 0 bases and the J segment 6 bases; nucleotides outside the gene matches: 6. Clones were read by immunoSEQ multiplex PCR, and TCRdb kept only the in-frame ones, dropping some. The table includes approximately 18,000 clones, 76% detected once. Individuals having autoimmune disease history or systemic immunosuppression were not enrolled. Sample: CD4+ or CD8+ T cells sorted from blood, taken in a trial of the OX40 agonist ivuxolimab. This receptor was taken from an adult with an advanced solid tumor such as melanoma, head and neck, liver or kidney cancer. This sequence joins TRBV6-5 and TRBJ1-1; 8 positions agree with TRBD1. CDR3 nucleotides: TGTGCCAGCAGTTACTCAAGGACAGGGTATCCTGAAGCTTTCTTT. It is translated as CASSYSRTGYPEAFF.